The clone carrying this T cell receptor (beta chain) was seen repeatedly, ten times or more. V was shortened by 6 bases and J by 9 bases, with 12 bases between the two germline ends. The CDR3 sequence is 11 residues long. Germline CDR1 is DFQATT and CDR2 is SNEGSKA (reference sequence). Primers targeting TRAV and TRBV primed first-strand cDNA, covering alpha and beta chains. Amplification of TCRs used a constant-region primer and V-primer adapter for roughly 20 PCR cycles. TCRdb re-analysed the reads in MiXCR, keeping a single row per CDR3 protein. The table includes almost 45,000 distinct CDR3 sequences, under 30% detected once. This entry is derived from a study of low-dose radiotherapy and immunotherapy resistance in tumors. As for the study in general: Participants in Cohort 1 were administered 0.5 Gy per fraction at 2-week intervals, to a cumulative dose of 6.5 Gy. Nivolumab was given to patients as a 240 mg flat dose every two weeks, and ipilimumab at 1 mg/kg every six weeks. Both were delivered intravenously. Dosing of intravenous cyclophosphamide at 200 mg/m2 occurred every two weeks and took place one day prior to radiation and immunotherapy. Daily, from cycle 1 day 1 and for four cycles, patients took oral aspirin 300 mg.

Time point specified: after trial treatment. As to treatment: LDRT plus nivolumab, ipilimumab, low-dose cyclophosphamide and aspirin (RACIN trial). The specimen was PBMCs, collected after low-dose radiotherapy plus immunotherapy. The genes are TRBV20-1 and TRBJ2-1; D is undetermined. The sequence was collected from a male donor with prostate cancer. The DNA of the CDR3 is TGCAGTGCCACGACTTCAAGTGAGCAGTTCTTC. It translates to CSATTSSEQFF.